This T cell receptor (beta chain) was sequenced in a study of T cell responses to AZD1222 COVID-19 vaccine. General study results and limits: Seropositive AZD1222 recipients at baseline numbered only five or six. Mostly white British, mostly female donors; authors suggested clonal diversity may be underestimated. Variant regions that are unmutated are reportedly the target of nearly half of spike-specific TCRs.

Repertoires were generated with immunoSEQ multiplex PCR, while TCRdb's copy carries only in-frame clones and drops some. This sample yields 110,000 to 150,000 clones, of which approximately 91% are seen a single time; approximately 2% belongs to the top ten. With respect to this clone: Its target is not known.

CDR1 and CDR2 (germline): MNHEY, SVGAGI. CDR3 length: 11 amino acids. This TCR was recovered from an adult who received the AZD1222 COVID-19 vaccine. The sequenced sample was peripheral blood, obtained 28 days after the second AZD1222 dose. The chain combines TRBV6-5 with TRBJ2-2; D may be TRBD1 (5 bases). DNA of the CDR3: TGTGCTATCAGGGTTACCGGGGAGCTGTTTTTT. Its translation is CAIRVTGELFF.